The 2 T cell receptor beta chains given below trace back to one sample, sequenced in a study of T-cell reconstitution after alpha-beta-depleted transplantation in children. Preparing the TCRbeta library involved the use of unique molecular identifiers. A single record per CDR3 protein comes from TCRdb applying MiXCR to the PCR reads. The sample has some 600,000 distinct CDR3 sequences; roughly 17% are singletons. The starting material was PBMCs from the stem cell graft donor, obtained from the stem cell graft. Every receptor here comes from a human donor who donated a stem cell graft to a child with acute myeloid leukemia.

This clonotype was recorded many times. The gene calls are TRBV20-1 and TRBJ1-3, with 7 bases that match TRBD1. The CDR3 covers 13 residues. J was trimmed by 7 bases and V by 5 bases; bases with no gene match: 8. The germline CDR1 and CDR2 sequences are DFQATT and SNEGSKA (reference sequence). The CDR3 sequence is CSAGRTGFNTIYF. CDR3 DNA: TGCAGTGCTGGTAGGACAGGATTCAACACCATATATTTT.

About this clonotype itself: One base away lies a much larger clone, so this may be a sequencing read error. This sequence joins TRBV20-1 and TRBJ2-3; no firm D call. CDR3 length: 13 amino acids. Germline assignment: CDR1 DFQATT and CDR2 SNEGSKA (reference sequence). The V and J ends lost 6 bases and 0 bases respectively, with 10 bases between them. The CDR3 protein is CSAPLESTDTQYF. The CDR3 DNA is TGCAGTGCCCCCCTGGAAAGCACAGATACGCAGTATTTT.